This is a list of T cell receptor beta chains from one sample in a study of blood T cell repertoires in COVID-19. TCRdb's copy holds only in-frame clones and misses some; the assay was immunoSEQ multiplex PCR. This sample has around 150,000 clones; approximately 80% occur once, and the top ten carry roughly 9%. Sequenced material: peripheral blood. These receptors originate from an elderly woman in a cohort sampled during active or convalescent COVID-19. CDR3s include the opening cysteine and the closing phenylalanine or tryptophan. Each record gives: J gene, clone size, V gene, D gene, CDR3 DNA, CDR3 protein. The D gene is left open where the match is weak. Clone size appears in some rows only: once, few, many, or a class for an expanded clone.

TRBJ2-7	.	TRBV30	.	TGTGCCTGGAGTGTTGTCGGGGGATCGTACGAGCAGTACTTC	CAWSVVGGSYEQYF
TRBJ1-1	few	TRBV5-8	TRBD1	TGTGCCAGCAGGCGGGGACAGGGGGTGGTCACTGAAGCTTTCTTT	CASRRGQGVVTEAFF
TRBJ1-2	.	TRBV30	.	TGTGCCTCGAAACGATCAGGGGACCCTGTCGCTAACTATGGCTACACCTTC	CASKRSGDPVANYGYTF
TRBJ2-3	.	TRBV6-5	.	TGTGCCAGCAGACTGTGGGGCAGCACAGATACGCAGTATTTT	CASRLWGSTDTQYF
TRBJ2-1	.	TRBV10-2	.	TGCGCCAGCAGTGCACAGAACAATGAGCAGTTCTTC	CASSAQNNEQFF
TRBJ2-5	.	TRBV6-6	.	TGTGCCAGCAGTTACTTAGCGGAGCAAGAGACCCAGTACTTC	CASSYLAEQETQYF
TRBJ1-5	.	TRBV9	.	TGTGCCAGCAGCGTAGGGGCTGACAGGCTAAATCAGCCCCAGCATTTT	CASSVGADRLNQPQHF
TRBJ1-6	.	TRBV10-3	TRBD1	TGTGCCATCAGAACAGGGGTAGGGTCACCCCTCCACTTT	CAIRTGVGSPLHF
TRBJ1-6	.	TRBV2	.	TGTGCCAGCAGTGTTATGTCCCGCGGGAATTCACCCCTCCACTTT	CASSVMSRGNSPLHF
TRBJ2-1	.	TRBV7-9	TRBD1	TGTGCCAGCAGGCGGACAGGGCCGTACAATGAGCAGTTCTTC	CASRRTGPYNEQFF
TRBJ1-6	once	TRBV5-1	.	TGCGCCAGCAGCTTGAGGCCAGGGACTACCTATAATTCACCCCTCCACTTT	CASSLRPGTTYNSPLHF
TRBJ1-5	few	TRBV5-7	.	TGTGCCAGCAGCGCCCAGGGACATAGGGATCAGCCCCAGCATTTT	CASSAQGHRDQPQHF
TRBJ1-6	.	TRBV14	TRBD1	TGTGCCAGCAGCCTTGGGACAGGGTCGGTGGTATCACCCCTCCACTTT	CASSLGTGSVVSPLHF
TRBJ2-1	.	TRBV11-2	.	TGTGCCAGCAGCCCAGCGTCGGGACATATCTACAATGAGCAGTTCTTC	CASSPASGHIYNEQFF
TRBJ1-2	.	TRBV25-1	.	TGTGCCAGCAGTCCTTGGGGGACACCCGACTATGGCTACACCTTC	CASSPWGTPDYGYTF
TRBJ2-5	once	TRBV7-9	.	TGTGCCAGCAGCTTGGGCGGGGGCGGCCAAGAGACCCAGTACTTC	CASSLGGGGQETQYF
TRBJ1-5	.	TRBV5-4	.	TGTGCCAGCAGCAGGGGTTCGGGCAATCAGCCCCAGCATTTT	CASSRGSGNQPQHF
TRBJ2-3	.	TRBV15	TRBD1	TGTGCCACCAGCAGAGATGGGGACAGGGGTACAGATACGCAGTATTTT	CATSRDGDRGTDTQYF
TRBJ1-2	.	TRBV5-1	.	TGCGCCAGCAGCTTGACCGTGTCGGTTTATGGCTACACCTTC	CASSLTVSVYGYTF
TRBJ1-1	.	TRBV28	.	TGTGCCAGCAGTTTAAACATCCCTCCGGCTTTCTTT	CASSLNIPPAFF
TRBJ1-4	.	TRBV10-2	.	TGCGCCAGCAGTGATCCAGGGGTACCTAATGAAAAACTGTTTTTT	CASSDPGVPNEKLFF
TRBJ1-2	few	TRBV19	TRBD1	TGTGCCAGTAGTGACAGGGACTATGGCTACACCTTC	CASSDRDYGYTF
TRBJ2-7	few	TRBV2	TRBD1	TGTGCCAGCAGTCGACAGGGGACCTACGAGCAGTACTTC	CASSRQGTYEQYF
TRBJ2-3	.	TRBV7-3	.	TGTGCCAGCAGGAGGGGGAGCACAGATACGCAGTATTTT	CASRRGSTDTQYF
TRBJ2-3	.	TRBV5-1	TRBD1	TGCGCCAGCGGGACCCGGGACAGCGTCACAGATACGCAGTATTTT	CASGTRDSVTDTQYF
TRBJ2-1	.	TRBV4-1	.	TGCGCCAGCAGCCAAGATCCGGCGGGGAGCTCCTACAATGAGCAGTTCTTC	CASSQDPAGSSYNEQFF
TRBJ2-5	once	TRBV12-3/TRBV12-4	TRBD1	TGTGCCAGCAGTTACAGGGGAGAAGAGACCCAGTACTTC	CASSYRGEETQYF
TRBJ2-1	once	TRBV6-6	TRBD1	TGTGCCAGCACGCACCGGGACAGGGTTATCAATGAGCAGTTCTTC	CASTHRDRVINEQFF
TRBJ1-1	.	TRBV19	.	TGTGCCAGTAGTATCCGGGACTCCTATGAAGCTTTCTTT	CASSIRDSYEAFF
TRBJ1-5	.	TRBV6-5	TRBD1	TGTGCCAGCAGGAACTCAGGGGGTCAGCCCCAGCATTTT	CASRNSGGQPQHF
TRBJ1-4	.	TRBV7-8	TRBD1	TGTGCCAGCAGCTTACACCTCAGGGGGAAGATTAATGAAAAACTGTTTTTT	CASSLHLRGKINEKLFF
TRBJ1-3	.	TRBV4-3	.	TGCGCCAGCAGCCAAGGATGGGCTAAAGGAAACACCATATATTTT	CASSQGWAKGNTIYF
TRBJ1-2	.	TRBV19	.	TGTGCCAGTAACACCGGGGCAGGGGTCGACAGCAACTATGGCTACACCTTC	CASNTGAGVDSNYGYTF
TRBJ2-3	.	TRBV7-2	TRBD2	TGTGCCAGCAGCTTCGGGACTAGTAAGGATACGCAGTATTTT	CASSFGTSKDTQYF
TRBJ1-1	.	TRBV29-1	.	TGCAGTGGGAAGCGGGGCACTGAAGCTTTCTTT	CSGKRGTEAFF
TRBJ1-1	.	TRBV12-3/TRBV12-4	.	TGTGCCAGCAGTCCCAGACCGGGTGAAGCTTTCTTT	CASSPRPGEAFF
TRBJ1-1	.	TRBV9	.	TGTGCCAGCAGCGTAGACGGTGTGAACACTGAAGCTTTCTTT	CASSVDGVNTEAFF
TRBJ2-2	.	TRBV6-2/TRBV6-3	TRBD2	TGTGCCAGCAGTTACAGGGCGGGGGTTACCACCGGGGAGCTGTTTTTT	CASSYRAGVTTGELFF
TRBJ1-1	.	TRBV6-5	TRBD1	TGTGCCAGCAGTTCCCCTCAGAGACAGGGTGAAGCTTTCTTT	CASSSPQRQGEAFF
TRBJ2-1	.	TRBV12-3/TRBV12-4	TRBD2	TGTGCCAGCAACATGGGGGGGGGAAATGAGCAGTTCTTC	CASNMGGGNEQFF
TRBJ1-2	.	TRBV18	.	TGTGCCAGCTCACCTGACAGCTCAGTGCCCGAGGGCTACACCTTC	CASSPDSSVPEGYTF
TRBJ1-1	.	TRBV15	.	TGTGCCACCAGCAACAGGGAATGGAACACTGAAGCTTTCTTT	CATSNREWNTEAFF
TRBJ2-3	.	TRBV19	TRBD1	TGTGCCAGTAGACAGGGGGCTCGAGGAGATACGCAGTATTTT	CASRQGARGDTQYF
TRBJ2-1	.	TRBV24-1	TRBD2	TGTGCCACCAGTGACCCCGGACTAGCGGGGAACAATGAGCAGTTCTTC	CATSDPGLAGNNEQFF